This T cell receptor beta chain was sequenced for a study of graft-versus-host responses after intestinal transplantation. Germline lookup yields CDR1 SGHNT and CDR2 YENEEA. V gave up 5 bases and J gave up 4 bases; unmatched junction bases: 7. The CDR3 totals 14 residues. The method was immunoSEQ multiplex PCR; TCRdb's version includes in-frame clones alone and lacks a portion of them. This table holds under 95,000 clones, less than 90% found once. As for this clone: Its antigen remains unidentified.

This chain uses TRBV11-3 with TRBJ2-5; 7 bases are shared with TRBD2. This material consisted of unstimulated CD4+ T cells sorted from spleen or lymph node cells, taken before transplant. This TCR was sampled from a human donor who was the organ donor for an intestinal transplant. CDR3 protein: CASSPRGVRETQYF. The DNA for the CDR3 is TGTGCCAGCAGCCCCCGGGGGGTCAGAGAGACCCAGTACTTC.